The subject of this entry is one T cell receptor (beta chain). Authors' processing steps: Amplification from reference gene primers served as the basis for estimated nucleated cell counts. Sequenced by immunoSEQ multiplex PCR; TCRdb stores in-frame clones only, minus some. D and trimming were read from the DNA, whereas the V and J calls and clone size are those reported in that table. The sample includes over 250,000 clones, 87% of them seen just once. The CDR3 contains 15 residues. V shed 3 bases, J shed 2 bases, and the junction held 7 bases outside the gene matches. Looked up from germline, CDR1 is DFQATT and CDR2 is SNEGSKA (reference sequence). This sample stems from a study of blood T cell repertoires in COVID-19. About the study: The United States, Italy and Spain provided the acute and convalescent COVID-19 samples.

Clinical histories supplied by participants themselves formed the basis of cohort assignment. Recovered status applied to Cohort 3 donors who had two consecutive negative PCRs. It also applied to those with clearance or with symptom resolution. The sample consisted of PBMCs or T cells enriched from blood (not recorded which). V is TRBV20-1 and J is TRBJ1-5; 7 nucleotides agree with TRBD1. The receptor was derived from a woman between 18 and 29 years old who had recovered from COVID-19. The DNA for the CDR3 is TGCAGTGCTAGTTCCTCAGGGGGTGGCAATCAGCCCCAGCATTTT. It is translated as CSASSSGGGNQPQHF.